This T cell receptor beta chain was observed in a study of identifying expanded T cells in peripheral blood. Study observations and caveats: Two-week clone count variance significantly increased as total template count grew.

Regarding this clone: Its antigen is not identified.

TCRdb's copy holds only in-frame clones and misses some; the assay was immunoSEQ multiplex PCR. Found here are around 120,000 clones, approximately 90% of them singletons; the top ten hold roughly 15%. The V end was cut by 5 bases, the J end by 4 bases, with 29 bases between. The CDR3 is 19 amino acids. CDR1 and CDR2 from the germline V gene are MNHEY and SMNVEV (reference sequence). Healthy donors had no documented immune events, such as infections, while sampled. This sequence was found in a person between 18 and 75 years old in good health. Source material: blood. The chain is built from TRBV27 and TRBJ1-1, with TRBD1 as a possible D gene (5 bases). The CDR3 reads CASSKLLSKIRAGGTEAFF. The CDR3 region has the DNA TGTGCCAGCAGTAAATTATTATCCAAGATTAGGGCCGGGGGCACTGAAGCTTTCTTT.